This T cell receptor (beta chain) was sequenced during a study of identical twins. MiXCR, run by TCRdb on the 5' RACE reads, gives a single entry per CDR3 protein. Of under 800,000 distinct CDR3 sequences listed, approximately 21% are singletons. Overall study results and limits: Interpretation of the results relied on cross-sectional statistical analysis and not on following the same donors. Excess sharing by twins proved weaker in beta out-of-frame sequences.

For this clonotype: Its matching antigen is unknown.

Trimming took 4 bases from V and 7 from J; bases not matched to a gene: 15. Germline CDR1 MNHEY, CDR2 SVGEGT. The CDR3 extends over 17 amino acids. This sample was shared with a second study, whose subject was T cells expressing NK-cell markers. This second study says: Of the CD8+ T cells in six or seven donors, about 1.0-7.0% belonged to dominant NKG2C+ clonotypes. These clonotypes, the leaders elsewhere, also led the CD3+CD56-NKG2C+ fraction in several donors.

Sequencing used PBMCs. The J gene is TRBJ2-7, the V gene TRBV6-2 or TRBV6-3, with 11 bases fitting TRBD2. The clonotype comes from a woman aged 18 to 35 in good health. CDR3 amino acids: CASSSPLAGVFMGEQYF. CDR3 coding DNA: TGTGCCAGCAGTTCTCCACTAGCGGGAGTATTCATGGGGGAGCAGTACTTC.